The following is a TCR beta chain sequence with its context. The protocol was immunoSEQ multiplex PCR, while the TCRdb copy is restricted to in-frame clones and leaves out a portion. The repertoire holds some 61,000 clones, with under 85% as singletons. This CDR3 contains 13 residues. Germline V gives CDR1 SQVTM, CDR2 ANQGSEA. V shed 4 bases, J shed 4 bases, and the junction held 3 bases outside the gene matches. These data are taken from a study of T cell clones after liver transplantation. About the study: Tolerant meant at least one year fully off immunosuppression without liver enzymes above twice normal.

Material: CD4+ T cells from blood, obtained at the 22-month timepoint. This sequence originates from a human patient who received a liver transplant. Some of the T cells may derive from the graft donor. The V and J genes are TRBV29-1 and TRBJ2-7, with 11 positions matching TRBD2. The DNA of the CDR3 is TGCAGCGTTGTGACTAGCGGGGAATACGAGCAGTACTTC. Translating it yields CSVVTSGEYEQYF.